The sequence of this TCR beta chain was determined in a study of cytomegalovirus exposure and HLA in healthy donors. Whole-study results and caveats: Sequencing likely produced, as an artifact, a cluster of highly shared sequence variants. TCR beta chains numbering some 160 were designated cytomegalovirus-associated.

The PCR used 60 Vbeta and 13 Jbeta primers. TCRdb's copy holds only in-frame clones and misses some; the assay was immunoSEQ multiplex PCR. This table has around 140,000 clones, approximately 64% appearing once. This clone has only one observation. No antigen is known for it. The V gene end was trimmed by 0 bases and the J gene end by 2 bases; junction bases not matched to a gene: 4. CDR3 length: 16 amino acids. From germline, CDR1 is MGHRA and CDR2 YSYEKL. The chain recombines TRBV4-1 with TRBJ2-1; 7 bases align to TRBD2. Sequenced: PBMCs. The sequence was obtained from a woman between 40 and 55 years old in good health and CMV-seronegative. The CDR3 loop is CASSQEVRGAYNEQFF. The CDR3 bases are TGCGCCAGCAGCCAAGAAGTACGGGGGGCCTACAATGAGCAGTTCTTC.